This entry describes one T cell receptor (beta chain). There are 19 residues in the CDR3. This record comes from a study of blood T cell repertoires in COVID-19. The data were produced by immunoSEQ multiplex PCR, yet TCRdb's version contains in-frame clones alone and is incomplete. The sample lists 400,000 to 450,000 clones, around 90% occurring once. This TCR was sampled from a young man with COVID-19, enrolled during active disease. The sequenced material came from peripheral blood. The rearrangement links TRBV12-2 to TRBJ1-5; the DNA was not compared with TRBD1, the D call given in the table. TRBV12-2 is listed as a pseudogene. The CDR3 DNA reads TGTGCAAGTCGCTTAGCAGTTGGCAGGGGAGTTCGGAGCAATCAGCCCCAGCATTTT. Amino acid sequence: CASRLAVGRGVRSNQPQHF.